The entry below gives a single TCR beta chain sequence along with its context. The CDR3 covers 14 residues. Deletions cut 6 bases from V and 1 base from J, with 12 bases between. Germline-derived CDR1 and CDR2 are MNHNY and SVGAGI (reference sequence). This sample was included in a study of shared clonotypes between healthy human individuals. In the study overall: Donors were a couple of women and a few men aged 18 to 49.

Template for every sorted-subset replicate PCR totaled around 200 ng DNA, tens of thousands of T cell genomes. Repertoires were generated with immunoSEQ multiplex PCR, while TCRdb's copy carries only in-frame clones and drops some. The sample carries more than 1 million clones, 78% recorded once. The gene calls are TRBV6-6 and TRBJ2-5; D uncertain. The sequence came from a young man in good health. Some clones in this sample may be carry-over from other donors' samples. Sequenced input: memory CD4+ T cells from PBMCs. Specified subset: CD45RA-negative fraction. The CDR3, as DNA: TGTGCCAGCAGCCGCCCCGGCGGCCAAGAGACCCAGTACTTC. Translating it yields CASSRPGGQETQYF.